The 14 T cell receptor beta chains reported below all come from one sample, sequenced in a study of T cell responses to AZD1222 COVID-19 vaccine. The repertoire was sequenced with immunoSEQ multiplex PCR; TCRdb's copy has only in-frame clones and lacks some. The sample has about 150,000 clones; approximately 90% are singletons. This specimen was peripheral blood, taken on day 0 of AZD1222 vaccination. The origin of the receptors is an adult in good health.

The CDR3 sequence: CASSFTGLKRDNEQFF. The CDR3 DNA sequence: TGTGCCAGCAGTTTTACGGGACTAAAGAGGGACAATGAGCAGTTCTTC. V gene TRBV27 combines with J gene TRBJ2-1, with 7 positions matching TRBD2. V gave up 3 bases and J gave up 5 bases; unmatched junction bases: 10. This CDR3 is 16 amino acids long. Germline CDR1 reads MNHEY; CDR2 reads SMNVEV (reference sequence).

CDR3 protein: CASSGLAGVWGEQFF. DNA of the CDR3: TGTGCCAGCAGCGGACTAGCGGGAGTATGGGGTGAGCAGTTCTTC. V usage is TRBV6-5 and J usage is TRBJ2-1; TRBD2 matches 13 bases. The CDR3 runs to 15 residues. From germline, CDR1 is MNHEY and CDR2 SVGAGI. Trimming cost V 6 bases and J 9 bases; bases outside gene matches: 8.

The CDR3 coding sequence is TGTGCCAGCAGCTTGGAGGGATTCTACGAGCAGTACTTC. Its translation is CASSLEGFYEQYF. The J gene is TRBJ2-7, the V gene TRBV5-6; D not certain. The CDR3 spans 13 residues. V was shortened by 0 bases and J by 3 bases, with 7 bases between the two germline ends. CDR1 is SGHDT, CDR2 YYEEEE, per germline. The full variable domain, completed using reference TRBV5-6 and TRBJ2-7, is DAGVTQSPTHLIKTRGQQVTLRCSPKSGHDTVSWYQQALGQGPQFIFQYYEEEERQRGNFPDRFSGHQFPNYSSELNVNALLLGDSALYLCASSLEGFYEQYFGPGTRLTVT.

The rearrangement joins TRBV10-2 to TRBJ2-1; weak D call: TRBD2 (6 bases). This CDR3 is built from 11 residues. The ends were cut back, 7 bases at V and 8 bases at J, with 9 bases in the middle. From germline, CDR1 is WSHSY and CDR2 SAAADI. The CDR3 bases are TGCGCCAGCAATTTAGCGGATGAGCAGTTCTTC. This sequence encodes CASNLADEQFF.

The chain has TRBV28 and TRBJ2-7; D is perhaps TRBD1 (5 bases). CDR1 is MDHEN and CDR2 is SYDVKM in the germline V gene. V lost 3 bases and J 4 bases, leaving 10 bases between the germline ends. The CDR3 is 13 residues long. CDR3 bases: TGTGCCAGCAGTTTTCAGGGTCCATACGAGCAGTACTTC. It specifies CASSFQGPYEQYF.

The chain combines TRBV6-4 with TRBJ2-2; D unclear. Germline V lookup: CDR1 MRHNA, CDR2 SNTAGT. The CDR3 covers 15 residues. The V gene lost 9 bases and the J gene lost 7 bases, with 21 bases spanning the gap. Here the CDR3 DNA reads TGTGCCAGTGTTCCCACGTCAGGCTTCGGCGGGGAGCTGTTTTTT. Translating it yields CASVPTSGFGGELFF.

Here the CDR3 reads CASRRVGAPNQPQHF. Here the CDR3 DNA reads TGTGCCAGCAGAAGGGTCGGGGCACCCAATCAGCCCCAGCATTTT. The chain has TRBV6-6 and TRBJ1-5, with a weak D call TRBD1 (5 bases). V lost 6 bases and J 3 bases, leaving 15 bases between the germline ends. CDR1 is MNHNY, CDR2 SVGAGI, per germline (reference sequence). CDR3 length equals 15 residues.

The CDR3 is CASSLNSQPQHF. The CDR3 DNA sequence: TGTGCCAGCAGCTTAAATAGCCAGCCCCAGCATTTT. The V gene is TRBV7-2, the J gene TRBJ1-5; D not resolved. CDR1 and CDR2 from the germline V gene are SGHTA and FQGNSA. This CDR3 has 12 amino acids. V lost 2 bases and J 7 bases, leaving 6 bases between the germline ends. The whole variable domain, filled in from reference TRBV7-2 and TRBJ1-5, reads GAGVSQSPSNKVTEKGKDVELRCDPISGHTALYWYRQSLGQGLEFLIYFQGNSAPDKSGLPSDRFSAERTGGSVSTLTIQRTQQEDSAVYLCASSLNSQPQHFGDGTRLSIL.

The genes are TRBV6-2 or TRBV6-3 and TRBJ2-1; 11 positions match TRBD2. CDR1 is MNHEY, CDR2 SVGEGT, per germline. With 3 bases clipped from V and 5 bases from J, the junction kept 12 bases outside the gene matches. The CDR3 is 18 amino acids. CDR3 nucleotide sequence: TGTGCCAGCAGTTATGTAGCGGGAGGGCCTGGGGTAAACAATGAGCAGTTCTTC. Its translation is CASSYVAGGPGVNNEQFF.

This clone was picked up a small number of times. This chain links TRBV6-2 or TRBV6-3 with TRBJ2-7, with 7 positions matching TRBD2. The junction had 0 bases not matched to a gene; V was cut back by 0 bases and J by 1 base. Germline V gives CDR1 MNHEY, CDR2 SVGEGT. The CDR3 covers 14 residues. CDR3 nucleotides: TGTGCCAGCAGTTACTCGGGGGGGTCCTACGAGCAGTACTTC. Amino acids: CASSYSGGSYEQYF.

The chain recombines TRBV2 with TRBJ2-7, with 8 bases that match TRBD2. Trimming cost V 6 bases and J 1 base; bases outside gene matches: 5. Germline V gene data show CDR1 as SNHLY and CDR2 as FYNNEI. The CDR3 is made up of 14 amino acids. The CDR3 reads CASRDLAGSYEQYF. The CDR3 nucleotides read TGTGCCAGCAGGGACTTAGCGGGGTCCTACGAGCAGTACTTC.

The CDR3 DNA is TGTGCCACCAGCAGAGATCAATGGGCTCTCGGACTAGCGGAAAACAATGAGCAGTTCTTC. Translating it yields CATSRDQWALGLAENNEQFF. The chain uses TRBV15 and TRBJ2-1; 10 nucleotides match TRBD2. The V segment lost 0 bases and the J segment 5 bases; nucleotides outside the gene matches: 16. Germline values: CDR1 LNHNV, CDR2 YYDKDF (reference sequence). This CDR3 is 20 amino acids long.

The chain has TRBV11-1 and TRBJ2-7, with D unresolved. The CDR3 is 14 amino acids. V was pared by 4 bases and J by 4 bases, with 14 bases between. Per the germline V gene, CDR1 is SGHAT and CDR2 is FQDESV (reference sequence). CDR3 nucleotide sequence: TGTGCCAGCAGCTCCAGAACCATTATTTACGAGCAGTACTTC. Translation gives CASSSRTIIYEQYF.

The genes are TRBV28 and TRBJ2-2, with D possibly TRBD1 on 6 matching bases. The V and J ends lost 8 bases and 3 bases respectively, with 10 bases between them. CDR1 and CDR2 from the germline V gene are MDHEN and SYDVKM. The CDR3 contains 13 residues. CDR3 coding DNA: TGTGCCAGCGTGGGACACTACACCGGGGAGCTGTTTTTT. Its translation: CASVGHYTGELFF.